These 30 T cell receptor beta chains came from one sample sequenced in a study of OX40 agonist ivuxolimab in advanced cancers. Profiled with immunoSEQ multiplex PCR; TCRdb holds only in-frame clones, not every one. The sample consists of roughly 80,000 clones, nearly 90% of them appearing once. The starting material was CD4+ or CD8+ T cells sorted from blood, obtained in a trial of the OX40 agonist ivuxolimab. The origin of the receptors is an adult with an advanced solid tumor such as melanoma, head and neck, liver or kidney cancer.

The chain joins TRBV7-9 to TRBJ1-2; 8 nucleotides align to TRBD1. Germline V gives CDR1 SEHNR, CDR2 FQNEAQ (reference sequence). There are 13 residues in the CDR3. J was trimmed by 7 bases and V by 6 bases; bases with no gene match: 7. This CDR3 reads CASRPPGGSGYTF. The CDR3 region has the DNA TGTGCCAGCAGGCCTCCAGGGGGCTCTGGCTACACCTTC.

V and J are TRBV30 and TRBJ1-5; no definite D call. Germline V gene sequence: CDR1 GTSNPN, CDR2 SVGIG (reference sequence). CDR3 length: 13 residues. The germline V and J ends were trimmed by 1 base and 0 bases, with 4 bases remaining between them. For the CDR3, the DNA is TGTGCCTGGAGTGGCGATAGCAATCAGCCCCAGCATTTT. Protein sequence: CAWSGDSNQPQHF.

The chain recombines TRBV5-1 with TRBJ2-5; D is perhaps TRBD1 (5 bases). The V gene's germline CDR1 is SGHRS and CDR2 YFSETQ. CDR3 length equals 16 residues. Trimming removed 3 bases from V and 2 bases from J, with 17 bases in between. The CDR3 loop reads CASSWGAQRDQETQYF. The CDR3 coding sequence is TGCGCCAGCAGCTGGGGCGCCCAGAGAGATCAAGAGACCCAGTACTTC.

This chain links TRBV30 with TRBJ1-1; D gene ambiguous. Germline CDR1 and CDR2: GTSNPN and SVGIG (reference sequence). Deletions cut 0 bases from V and 13 bases from J, with 12 bases between. The CDR3 runs 11 residues. As DNA, the CDR3 is TGTGCCTGGAGTGTTCGCGACACCGATTTCTTT. It encodes CAWSVRDTDFF.

The chain joins TRBV25-1 to TRBJ1-1; possible D gene TRBD1, 5 bases. The germline CDR1 and CDR2 sequences are MGHDK and SYGVNS. There are 12 residues in the CDR3. Trimming took 5 bases from V and 6 from J, leaving 10 bases between them. CDR3 sequence: CASSHSRAEAFF. DNA of the CDR3: TGTGCCAGCAGTCACAGCAGGGCTGAAGCTTTCTTT.

The chain links TRBV7-2 to TRBJ2-7; no firm D call. Germline lookup yields CDR1 SGHTA and CDR2 FQGNSA. The V gene lost 6 bases and the J gene lost 0 bases, with 12 bases spanning the gap. This CDR3 has 14 residues. The CDR3 protein is CASSPISPSYEQYF. CDR3 coding DNA: TGTGCCAGCAGTCCAATTTCACCCTCCTACGAGCAGTACTTC.

This chain joins TRBV12-5 and TRBJ1-5; D is undetermined. V gave up 5 bases and J gave up 7 bases, with 9 bases separating them. The CDR3 loop spans 12 amino acids. Germline CDR1 LGHNT, CDR2 FRNRAP. The CDR3 DNA is TGTGCTAGTGGTCTCGGAAGACAGCCCCAGCATTTT. It yields the protein CASGLGRQPQHF. The complete variable domain, with remaining parts taken from reference TRBV12-5 and TRBJ1-5, reads DARVTQTPRHKVTEMGQEVTMRCQPILGHNTVFWYRQTMMQGLELLAYFRNRAPLDDSGMPKDRFSAEMPDATLATLKIQPSEPRDSAVYFCASGLGRQPQHFGDGTRLSIL.

The V gene is TRBV9, the J gene TRBJ2-5, with D perhaps TRBD2 (5 bases). Between the trimmed V and J ends, which lost 2 bases and 1 base, there was a span of 12 bases. The CDR3 length is 15 residues. CDR1 is SGDLS and CDR2 is YYNGEE in the germline V gene. CDR3 bases: TGTGCCAGCAGCGTTGAACCCCTAGCCCAAGAGACCCAGTACTTC. Amino acids: CASSVEPLAQETQYF. Using reference TRBV9 and TRBJ2-5 for the parts outside the CDR3, the full variable domain is DSGVTQTPKHLITATGQRVTLRCSPRSGDLSVYWYQQSLDQGLQFLIQYYNGEERAKGNILERFSAQQFPDLHSELNLSSLELGDSALYFCASSVEPLAQETQYFGPGTRLLVL.

J is TRBJ2-2 and V is TRBV4-1, with D maybe TRBD1 (6 bases). The ends were cut back, 4 bases at V and 5 bases at J, with 11 bases in the middle. This CDR3 contains 14 residues. The germline gives CDR1 MGHRA, CDR2 YSYEKL. This chain's CDR3 is CASSPQGRTGELFF. CDR3 DNA: TGCGCCAGCAGCCCCCAGGGGCGGACCGGGGAGCTGTTTTTT.

This clone was observed once. The V call is TRBV10-1, the J call TRBJ1-3; D is uncertain. This CDR3 contains 12 residues. V was trimmed by 10 bases and J by 0 bases, leaving 7 bases between them. CDR1 WNHNN and CDR2 SYGVQD come from the germline V gene (reference sequence). CDR3 coding DNA: TGCGCCACCCAGTCCTCTGGAAACACCATATATTTT. It specifies CATQSSGNTIYF.

The rearrangement joins TRBV5-1 to TRBJ1-1; D might be TRBD1 (5 bases). Trimming cost V 0 bases and J 4 bases, with 10 bases left between them. The CDR3 is made up of 14 amino acids. CDR1 is SGHRS and CDR2 is YFSETQ in the germline V gene. CDR3: CASSLDSGGTEAFF. The CDR3 DNA sequence: TGCGCCAGCAGCTTGGATAGTGGGGGCACTGAAGCTTTCTTT.

This sequence joins TRBV2 and TRBJ2-7, with 8 bases aligning to TRBD1. V shed 2 bases and J 6 bases; nucleotides not matched to a gene: 6. The CDR3 runs to 14 residues. CDR1 and CDR2 from the germline V gene are SNHLY and FYNNEI. The CDR3: CASSEPDREVEQYF. The CDR3 nucleotides are TGTGCCAGCAGTGAACCGGACAGGGAGGTCGAGCAGTACTTC.

The chain recombines TRBV6-5 with TRBJ2-7, with D tentatively TRBD1 (6 bases). The V gene lost 6 bases and the J gene lost 2 bases, with 17 bases spanning the gap. In germline, CDR1 is MNHEY, CDR2 SVGAGI. CDR3 length: 15 amino acids. This CDR3 is CASSRTDSATYEQYF. The CDR3 DNA reads TGTGCCAGCAGCCGAACGGACAGCGCGACCTACGAGCAGTACTTC.

The DNA of the CDR3 is TGTGCCAGCAGCACCAACCCTGGCCCAGATACGCAGTATTTT. Translated: CASSTNPGPDTQYF. This chain connects TRBV7-2 to TRBJ2-3; D not resolved. CDR1 is SGHTA and CDR2 is FQGNSA in the germline V gene. Trimming took off 5 bases at V and 4 bases at J, with 13 bases between the two ends. This CDR3 has 14 amino acids.

The gene calls are TRBV4-2 and TRBJ2-3; 8 nucleotides align to TRBD1. Germline CDR1 reads LGHNA; CDR2 reads YNFKEQ. This CDR3 comprises 15 residues. V lost 5 bases, J lost 3 bases, and 7 bases stayed unmatched. Written as DNA, the CDR3 is TGTGCCAGCAGCACCAGGGGGCCCCAAACAGATACGCAGTATTTT. This encodes CASSTRGPQTDTQYF.

The chain uses TRBV11-2 and TRBJ1-6, with no clear D. CDR3 length equals 13 residues. CDR1 is SGHAT, CDR2 FQNNGV, per germline. The V gene lost 0 bases and the J gene lost 7 bases, with 4 bases spanning the gap. CDR3 DNA: TGTGCCAGCAGCTTAGATGTGAATTCACCCCTCCACTTT. Residues: CASSLDVNSPLHF.

This chain uses TRBV28 with TRBJ2-7, with TRBD2 matching 8 bases. V was clipped by 2 bases and J by 1 base; unmatched bases: 13. CDR1 MDHEN and CDR2 SYDVKM come from the germline V gene. This CDR3 has 18 amino acids. Here the CDR3 reads CASSLTLGGGLTSYEQYF. DNA of the CDR3: TGTGCCAGCAGTTTAACTTTGGGCGGGGGGCTGACGTCCTACGAGCAGTACTTC.

This chain connects TRBV19 to TRBJ2-5, with 9 bases identical to TRBD2. From germline, CDR1 is LNHDA and CDR2 SQIVND (reference sequence). The CDR3 sequence is 15 residues long. With V trimmed by 3 bases and J by 4 bases, 6 bases remained unmatched. Here the CDR3 DNA reads TGTGCCAGTAGTATCTTGCTAGCGGGAATAGAGACCCAGTACTTC. This codes for CASSILLAGIETQYF.

V is TRBV7-9 and J is TRBJ1-2, with D perhaps matching TRBD1 (6 bases). Germline CDR1 reads SEHNR; CDR2 reads FQNEAQ (reference sequence). V dropped 5 bases and J dropped 8 bases, with 15 bases sitting between them. The CDR3 spans 13 residues. CDR3 protein: CASSAGGAGGYTF. The CDR3 DNA reads as TGTGCCAGCAGCGCCGGGGGCGCGGGGGGCTACACCTTC.

The chain employs TRBV5-1 and TRBJ2-2; D might be TRBD1 (6 bases). Germline-derived CDR1 and CDR2 are SGHRS and YFSETQ. The CDR3 has 16 amino acids. V was trimmed by 4 bases and J by 0 bases, leaving 13 bases between them. CDR3 region: CASSAPGTSNTGELFF. The DNA for the CDR3 is TGCGCCAGCAGCGCCCCCGGGACATCGAACACCGGGGAGCTGTTTTTT.

The chain joins TRBV6-5 to TRBJ2-7, with D possibly matching TRBD2 (5 bases). V lost 0 bases to trimming and J lost 4 bases, with 13 bases between them. Germline assignment: CDR1 MNHEY and CDR2 SVGAGI. The CDR3 is 15 residues long. This CDR3 is CASSYSTGITYEQYF. The CDR3 nucleotides are TGTGCCAGCAGTTACTCGACGGGAATCACTTACGAGCAGTACTTC.

This chain uses TRBV6-5 with TRBJ1-2; TRBD1 matches at 7 bases. The V gene end was trimmed by 5 bases and the J gene end by 2 bases; junction bases not matched to a gene: 2. Germline CDR1 and CDR2: MNHEY and SVGAGI. The CDR3 totals 13 residues. The CDR3, as DNA: TGTGCCAGCAGTGAACAGGGGAACTATGGCTACACCTTC. Protein: CASSEQGNYGYTF.

The chain recombines TRBV6-6 with TRBJ1-2; 7 bases match TRBD1. This CDR3 is built from 14 residues. The germline V gene has CDR1 MNHNY and CDR2 SVGAGI (reference sequence). V was clipped by 2 bases and J by 6 bases; unmatched bases: 6. The CDR3, as DNA: TGTGCCAGCAGTTACGGGGGACAGACGGATGGCTACACCTTC. Residues: CASSYGGQTDGYTF.

The V call is TRBV5-1, the J call TRBJ2-1, with TRBD2 matching over 11 bases. This CDR3 region has 15 residues. Germline CDR1 is SGHRS and CDR2 is YFSETQ. Trimming at V came to 4 bases and at J to 6 bases, leaving 6 bases not matched to a gene. This chain's CDR3 is CASSRGLAGGNEQFF. Here the CDR3 DNA reads TGCGCCAGCAGCCGGGGGCTAGCGGGGGGCAATGAGCAGTTCTTC.

V gene TRBV5-1 combines with J gene TRBJ2-4; D perhaps matches TRBD1 (6 bases). The CDR3 consists of 14 residues. The V end lost 6 bases, the J end lost 0 bases, and 10 bases lay between the germline ends. In germline, CDR1 is SGHRS, CDR2 YFSETQ. The CDR3 loop reads CASKDSLAKNIQYF. For the CDR3, the DNA is TGCGCCAGCAAGGACAGCCTAGCCAAAAACATTCAGTACTTC.

The chain is built from TRBV5-1 and TRBJ2-5, with D perhaps being TRBD1 or TRBD2 (5 bases each). This CDR3 spans 14 amino acids. The V end lost 2 bases, the J end lost 5 bases, and 13 bases lay between the germline ends. Germline values: CDR1 SGHRS, CDR2 YFSETQ. Written as DNA, the CDR3 is TGCGCCAGCAGCTTAGGGGACCCGCGGGAGACCCAGTACTTC. Protein product: CASSLGDPRETQYF.

J is TRBJ2-5 and V is TRBV15; D possibly corresponds to TRBD2 (6 bases). V dropped 1 base and J dropped 5 bases, with 23 bases sitting between them. The CDR3 covers 18 residues. Looked up from germline, CDR1 is LNHNV and CDR2 is YYDKDF (reference sequence). This CDR3 is CATSRVPPVAGSGETQYF. In nucleotides, the CDR3 is TGTGCCACCAGCAGAGTGCCTCCAGTGGCGGGGAGCGGTGAGACCCAGTACTTC.

The chain employs TRBV11-1 and TRBJ2-6; 7 bases map to TRBD2. CDR3 length: 16 amino acids. Germline V gene lookup returns CDR1 SGHAT and CDR2 FQDESV (reference sequence). V gave up 1 base and J gave up 2 bases; unmatched junction bases: 2. The CDR3 DNA is TGTGCCAGCAGCTTAGATCGGGGGGCTGGGGCCAACGTCCTGACTTTC. This codes for CASSLDRGAGANVLTF. The variable domain in full, with the rest retrieved from reference TRBV11-1 and TRBJ2-6, is EAEVAQSPRYKITEKSQAVAFWCDPISGHATLYWYRQILGQGPELLVQFQDESVVDDSQLPKDRFSAERLKGVDSTLKIQPAELGDSAMYLCASSLDRGAGANVLTFGAGSRLTVL.

About this clone itself: At one end, the junction sequence differs from germline, possibly due to a read error. V usage is TRBV7-7 and J usage is TRBJ1-5; possibly TRBD1 for D (5 bases). CDR3 length equals 13 residues. CDR1 and CDR2 from the germline V gene are SSHAT and FNYEAQ (reference sequence). The CDR3 sequence: CASSPGGNQPQHF. The CDR3 DNA sequence: TGTGCTAGCAGCCCGGGGGGGAATCAGCCCCAGCATTTT.

Here the CDR3 reads CASSFLGGVAGYTF. In DNA form, the CDR3 reads TGTGCCAGCAGTTTCTTGGGGGGGGTAGCTGGCTACACCTTC. V and J are TRBV28 and TRBJ1-2, with D possibly being TRBD1 (5 bases). Deletions cut 3 bases from V and 7 bases from J, with 15 bases between. The V gene's germline CDR1 is MDHEN and CDR2 SYDVKM. The CDR3 is 14 residues long.